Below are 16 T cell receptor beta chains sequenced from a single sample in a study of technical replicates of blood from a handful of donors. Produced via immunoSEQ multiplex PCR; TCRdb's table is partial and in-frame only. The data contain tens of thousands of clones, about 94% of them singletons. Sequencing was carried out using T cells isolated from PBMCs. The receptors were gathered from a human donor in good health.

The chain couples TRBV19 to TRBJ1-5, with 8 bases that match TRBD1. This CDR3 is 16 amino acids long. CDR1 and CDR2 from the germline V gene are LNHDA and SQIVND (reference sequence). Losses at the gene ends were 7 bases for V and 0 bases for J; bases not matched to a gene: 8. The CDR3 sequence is CASTGGRGYSNQPQHF. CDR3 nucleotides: TGTGCCAGTACAGGGGGCAGGGGGTATAGCAATCAGCCCCAGCATTTT.

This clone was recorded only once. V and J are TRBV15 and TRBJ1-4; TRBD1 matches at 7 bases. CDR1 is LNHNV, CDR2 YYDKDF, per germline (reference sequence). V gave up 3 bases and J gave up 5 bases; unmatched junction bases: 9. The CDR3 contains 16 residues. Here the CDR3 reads CATSRLPGTANEKLFF. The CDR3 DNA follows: TGTGCCACCAGCAGGCTACCCGGGACAGCGAATGAAAAACTGTTTTTT.

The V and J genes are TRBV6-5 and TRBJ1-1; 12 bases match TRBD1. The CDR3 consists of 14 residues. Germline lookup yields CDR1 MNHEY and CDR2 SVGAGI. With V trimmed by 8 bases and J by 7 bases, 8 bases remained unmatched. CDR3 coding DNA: TGTGCCAGCGAACCGGGGACAGGGGGCCATGAAGCTTTCTTT. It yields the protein CASEPGTGGHEAFF.

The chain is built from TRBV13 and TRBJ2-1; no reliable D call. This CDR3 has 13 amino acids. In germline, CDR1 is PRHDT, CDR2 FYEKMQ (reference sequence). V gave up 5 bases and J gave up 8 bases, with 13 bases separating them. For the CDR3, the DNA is TGTGCCAGCAGCCCCTCCGGGTTCGATGAGCAGTTCTTC. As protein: CASSPSGFDEQFF. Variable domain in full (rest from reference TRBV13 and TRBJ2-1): AAGVIQSPRHLIKEKRETATLKCYPIPRHDTVYWYQQGPGQDPQFLISFYEKMQSDKGSIPDRFSAQQFSDYHSELNMSSLELGDSALYFCASSPSGFDEQFFGPGTRLTVL.

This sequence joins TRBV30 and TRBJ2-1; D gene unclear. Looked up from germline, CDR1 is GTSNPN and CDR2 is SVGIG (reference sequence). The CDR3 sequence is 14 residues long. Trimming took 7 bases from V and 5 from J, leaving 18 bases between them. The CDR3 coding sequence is TGTGCCTCGCACGGCGGCCCTCCTGACAATGAGCAGTTCTTC. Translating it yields CASHGGPPDNEQFF. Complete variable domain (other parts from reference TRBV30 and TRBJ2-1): SQTIHQWPATLVQPVGSPLSLECTVEGTSNPNLYWYRQAAGRGLQLLFYSVGIGQISSEVPQNLSASRPQDRQFILSSKKLLLSDSGFYLCASHGGPPDNEQFFGPGTRLTVL.

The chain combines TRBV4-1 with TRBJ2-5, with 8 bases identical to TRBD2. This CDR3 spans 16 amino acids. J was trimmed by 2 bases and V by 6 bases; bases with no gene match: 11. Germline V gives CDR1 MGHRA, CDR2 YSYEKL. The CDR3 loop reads CASSSVSGEAQETQYF. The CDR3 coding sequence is TGCGCCAGCAGTTCCGTTAGCGGGGAGGCACAAGAGACCCAGTACTTC.

CDR3 sequence reads: CASSTQTGVNEQFF. In DNA form, the CDR3 reads TGTGCCAGTAGTACCCAGACAGGTGTTAATGAGCAGTTCTTC. The chain is built from TRBV19 and TRBJ2-1, with D possibly TRBD1 on 6 matching bases. Between the trimmed V and J ends, which lost 4 bases and 7 bases, there was a span of 14 bases. The CDR3 covers 14 residues. Germline CDR1 LNHDA, CDR2 SQIVND (reference sequence).

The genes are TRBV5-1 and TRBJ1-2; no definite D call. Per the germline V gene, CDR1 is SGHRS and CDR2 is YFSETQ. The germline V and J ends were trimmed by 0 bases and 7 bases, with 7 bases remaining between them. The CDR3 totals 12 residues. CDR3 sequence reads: CASSLGNSGYTF. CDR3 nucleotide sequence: TGCGCCAGCAGCTTGGGGAACAGTGGCTACACCTTC.

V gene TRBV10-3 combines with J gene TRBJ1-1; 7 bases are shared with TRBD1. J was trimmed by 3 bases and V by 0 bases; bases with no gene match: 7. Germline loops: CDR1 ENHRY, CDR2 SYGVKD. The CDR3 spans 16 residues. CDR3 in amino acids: CAISESQRTGDTEAFF. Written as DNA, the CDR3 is TGTGCCATCAGTGAGTCTCAAAGGACAGGAGACACTGAAGCTTTCTTT.

Here the CDR3 reads CASRVAGGNEQFF. DNA for the CDR3: TGCGCCAGCAGAGTCGCAGGGGGAAATGAGCAGTTCTTC. V gene TRBV4-1 combines with J gene TRBJ2-1; 7 bases fit TRBD1. This CDR3 has 13 residues. The V gene's germline CDR1 is MGHRA and CDR2 YSYEKL. V shed 6 bases, J shed 7 bases, and the junction held 6 bases outside the gene matches.

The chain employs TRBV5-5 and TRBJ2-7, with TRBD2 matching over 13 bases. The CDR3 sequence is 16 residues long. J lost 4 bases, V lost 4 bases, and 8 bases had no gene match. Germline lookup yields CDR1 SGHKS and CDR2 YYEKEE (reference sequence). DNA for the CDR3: TGTGCCAGCAGCCCCGGGACTAGCGGGACATCTTACGAGCAGTACTTC. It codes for CASSPGTSGTSYEQYF.

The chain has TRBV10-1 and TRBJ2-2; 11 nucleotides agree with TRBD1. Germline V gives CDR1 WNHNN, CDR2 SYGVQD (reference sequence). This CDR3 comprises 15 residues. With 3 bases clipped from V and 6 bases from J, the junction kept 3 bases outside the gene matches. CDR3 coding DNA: TGCGCCAGCAGTGATCCGGGACAGGGGGCCGGGGAGCTGTTTTTT. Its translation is CASSDPGQGAGELFF.

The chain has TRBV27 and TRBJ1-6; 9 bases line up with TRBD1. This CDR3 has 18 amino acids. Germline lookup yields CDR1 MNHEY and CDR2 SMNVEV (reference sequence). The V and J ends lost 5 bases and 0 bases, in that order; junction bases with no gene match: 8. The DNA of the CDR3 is TGTGCCAGCAGTCTGGGACAGGGCCATAGCTCCTATAATTCACCCCTCCACTTT. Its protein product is CASSLGQGHSSYNSPLHF.

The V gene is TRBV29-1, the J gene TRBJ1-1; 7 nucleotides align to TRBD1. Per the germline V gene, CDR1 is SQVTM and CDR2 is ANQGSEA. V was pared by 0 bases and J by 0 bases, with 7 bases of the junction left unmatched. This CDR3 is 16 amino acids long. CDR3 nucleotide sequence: TGCAGCGTTGAAGAAGGGGGCGCAGGGGTGAACACTGAAGCTTTCTTT. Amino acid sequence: CSVEEGGAGVNTEAFF.

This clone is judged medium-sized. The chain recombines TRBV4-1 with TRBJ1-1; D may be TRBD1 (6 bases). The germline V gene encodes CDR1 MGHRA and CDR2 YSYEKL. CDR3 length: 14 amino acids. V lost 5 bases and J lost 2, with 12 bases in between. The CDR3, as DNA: TGCGCCAGCAGCGGACGGACAGAAAACACTGAAGCTTTCTTT. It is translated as CASSGRTENTEAFF.

Here the CDR3 reads CATSRPFGQGWNEAFF. CDR3 DNA sequence: TGTGCCACCAGCAGACCGTTTGGACAGGGGTGGAATGAAGCTTTCTTT. The chain is built from TRBV15 and TRBJ1-1; 9 bases align to TRBD1. Unmatched junction bases numbered 11, after V lost 2 bases and J lost 7 bases. The CDR3 covers 16 residues. In germline, CDR1 is LNHNV, CDR2 YYDKDF (reference sequence).